These T cell receptor beta chains were read from a single sample in a study of blood T cell repertoires in COVID-19. Clones were read by immunoSEQ multiplex PCR, and TCRdb kept only the in-frame ones, dropping some. The repertoire holds roughly 40,000 clones, with more than 85% as singletons. The sample taken for sequencing was peripheral blood. These receptors all come from a human donor in a cohort sampled during active COVID-19. CDR3s include the opening cysteine and the closing phenylalanine or tryptophan. The order of the fields is J gene, clone size, V gene, D gene, CDR3 length, CDR3 DNA, CDR3 protein. D genes are given only for firm matches. Size values are once, few and many counts, or a class for expanded clones, and some rows have none.

TRBJ2-7	-	TRBV6-2/TRBV6-3	TRBD2	16	TGTGCCAGCAGTTACGTGACTAGCGGGAGGCCGGGTGAGCAGTACTTC	CASSYVTSGRPGEQYF
TRBJ1-5	-	TRBV19	TRBD1	15	TGTGCCAGTAGTATAACAGGGGGACACAATCAGCCCCAGCATTTT	CASSITGGHNQPQHF
TRBJ1-1	-	TRBV7-9	-	15	TGTGCCAGCAGCTTAGGGGTAGGGAGTTGGCCTGAAGCTTTCTTT	CASSLGVGSWPEAFF
TRBJ1-3	once	TRBV7-6	-	15	TGTGCCAGCAGCTCTAGAGCCTCTGGTGGAAACACCATATATTTT	CASSSRASGGNTIYF
TRBJ1-4	-	TRBV14	-	15	TGTGCCAGCAGCCAAGATTCTGGAGTCGCTGAAAAACTGTTTTTT	CASSQDSGVAEKLFF
TRBJ1-1	-	TRBV14	-	13	TGTGCCAGCAGCCAAGACCGGACAGCTTTAGCTTTCTTT	CASSQDRTALAFF
TRBJ1-5	-	TRBV3-1/TRBV3-2	-	15	TGTGCCAGCAGCCAAGGCCAGGATAGCAATCAGCCCCAGCATTTT	CASSQGQDSNQPQHF
TRBJ2-2	once	TRBV21-1	-	17	TGTGCCAGCAGCAAAGTGAAGCGGGATCTAAACACCGGGGAGCTGTTTTTT	CASSKVKRDLNTGELFF
TRBJ2-7	-	TRBV6-1	TRBD1	14	TGTGCCAGCAGTGAGCGGACAGGGTCCTACGAGCAGTACTTC	CASSERTGSYEQYF
TRBJ2-5	-	TRBV29-1	TRBD1	14	TGCAGCGTTGAACAGGGGGCCTTTTCGGAGACCCAGTACTTC	CSVEQGAFSETQYF
TRBJ2-5	-	TRBV27	-	13	TGTGCCAGCAGTCCCGGGTACCAAGAGACCCAGTACTTC	CASSPGYQETQYF
TRBJ2-2	once	TRBV9	-	15	TGTGCCAGCATCGGCGGGCCGCCCTACACCGGGGAGCTGTTTTTT	CASIGGPPYTGELFF
TRBJ2-7	few	TRBV5-1	TRBD1	14	TGCGCCAGCAGTCGGACAGGGAAGAATTACGAGCAGTACTTC	CASSRTGKNYEQYF
TRBJ1-1	-	TRBV19	TRBD1	14	TGTGCCAGTAGTATAGAGGGGACAGTGTCAGTTCGCGGCTTT	CASSIEGTVSVRGF
TRBJ2-3	once	TRBV12-3/TRBV12-4	-	13	TGTGCCAGCAGTTTTCTTGGCACAGATACGCAGTATTTT	CASSFLGTDTQYF
TRBJ2-7	once	TRBV5-6	TRBD2	15	TGTGCCAGCAGAACGGGAGGGGGGGAGTACTACGAGCAGTACTTC	CASRTGGGEYYEQYF
TRBJ2-5	-	TRBV18	-	15	TGTGCCAGCTCACCACCTGGCTTCCCGGGGGAGACCCAGTACTTC	CASSPPGFPGETQYF
TRBJ1-2	-	TRBV2	-	13	TGTGCCAGCAGTGAAATGACAGCGGGTGGCTACACCTTC	CASSEMTAGGYTF
TRBJ1-1	-	TRBV6-5	-	14	TGTGCCAGCAGCCGCTATACAGAGAACACTGAAGCTTTCTTT	CASSRYTENTEAFF
TRBJ1-5	-	TRBV7-3	-	14	TGTGCCAGCAGCTTATTAGCAGGCAATCAGCCCCAGCATTTT	CASSLLAGNQPQHF
TRBJ2-5	-	TRBV2	-	11	TGTGCCAGCACCCAGTGGGAGGCGGTAGACTTC	CASTQWEAVDF
TRBJ2-7	-	TRBV5-1	TRBD2	15	TGCGCCAGCAGCTTGAGCGGGGTTAGCTCCTACGAGCAGTACTTC	CASSLSGVSSYEQYF
TRBJ1-2	once	TRBV19	-	14	TGTGCCAGTAGTGCAAGGACAGTTAACTATGGCTACACCTTC	CASSARTVNYGYTF
TRBJ1-4	-	TRBV6-1	TRBD1	13	TGTGCCAGCAGTGAACAGTTTCGGGACAGGGGGAATTTT	CASSEQFRDRGNF
TRBJ2-3	-	TRBV9	-	14	TGTGCCAGCAGCTCTACGGGGGGCACAGATACGCAGTATTTT	CASSSTGGTDTQYF
TRBJ1-1	-	TRBV5-4	-	14	TGTGCCAGCAGCCGGCAGGGTTTGAACACTGAAGCTTTCTTT	CASSRQGLNTEAFF
TRBJ2-1	-	TRBV11-2	TRBD2	18	TGTGCCAGCAGCTTAGGGTGGGTCACGGGGGGGCGACGAAATGAGCAGTTCTTC	CASSLGWVTGGRRNEQFF
TRBJ2-7	-	TRBV5-5	TRBD1	15	TGTGCCAGCAGCGCGGGCCGGCAGGGGGCTTACGAGCAGTACTTC	CASSAGRQGAYEQYF
TRBJ2-5	-	TRBV5-4	TRBD1	17	TGTGCCAGCAGCACAAACCGGGACAGGGGATTTCGAGAGACCCAGTACTTC	CASSTNRDRGFRETQYF
TRBJ2-7	-	TRBV5-4	-	12	TGTGCCAGCAGCCCGGGATCCTACGAGCAGTACTTC	CASSPGSYEQYF
TRBJ2-5	-	TRBV7-2	TRBD1	15	TGTGCCAGCAGCTTAGGACCGGGACAGCCAGAGACCCAGTACTTC	CASSLGPGQPETQYF
TRBJ2-7	-	TRBV5-1	TRBD1	14	TGCGCCAGCAGCTCCCAGGGGGAAGTGTACGAGCAGTACTTC	CASSSQGEVYEQYF
TRBJ1-4	-	TRBV7-8	-	15	TGTGCCAGCAGCTTATTTGGGGGGGGTAATGAAAAACTGTTTTTT	CASSLFGGGNEKLFF
TRBJ2-7	-	TRBV11-2	TRBD1	15	TGTGCCAGCAGCTTGAGTCGACAGGGATCCTACGAGCAGTACTTC	CASSLSRQGSYEQYF
TRBJ2-3	-	TRBV19	-	15	TGTGCCAGTAGTTTCGCCCCGAGGCGCACAGATACGCAGTATTTT	CASSFAPRRTDTQYF
TRBJ2-1	-	TRBV7-9	-	14	TGTGCCAGCAGCTTAGTTCAGGGGTCCAATGAGCAGTTCTTC	CASSLVQGSNEQFF
TRBJ2-7	-	TRBV28	-	13	TGTGCCAGCACTCCGGTTTTTGGCTACGAGCAGTACTTC	CASTPVFGYEQYF
TRBJ1-4	-	TRBV7-8	TRBD1	14	TGTGCCAGCAGCCATGACAGGGGAAATGAAAAACTGTTTTTT	CASSHDRGNEKLFF
TRBJ2-1	few	TRBV14	TRBD1	15	TGTGCCAGCAGCCTATTCGGACAGGGGTACAATGAGCAGTTCTTC	CASSLFGQGYNEQFF
TRBJ2-1	once	TRBV5-5	TRBD2	15	TGTGCCAGCAGCTTGGAGCGGGAGGGTTACAATGAGCAGTTCTTC	CASSLEREGYNEQFF
TRBJ2-2	-	TRBV7-3	TRBD2	16	TGTGCCAGCAGCTTAAGACTAGCCAGCAACACCGGGGAGCTGTTTTTT	CASSLRLASNTGELFF
TRBJ1-1	-	TRBV6-5	TRBD1	16	TGTGCCAGCAGTTTCAGGGGGCGTAGAGGAAACACTGAAGCTTTCTTT	CASSFRGRRGNTEAFF
TRBJ2-5	-	TRBV5-1	TRBD2	16	TGCGCCAGCAGCTTCGGTCTTTCTAGCGGCAAGGAGACCCAGTACTTC	CASSFGLSSGKETQYF
TRBJ2-1	once	TRBV6-2/TRBV6-3	TRBD2	16	TGTGCCAGCAGTTACTCGGCGGGAGGAGGGTACAATGAGCAGTTCTTC	CASSYSAGGGYNEQFF
TRBJ1-6	-	TRBV7-8	TRBD1	16	TGTGCCAGCAGCTTAGAGGCGACAGGGAGAGGTTCACCCCTCCACTTT	CASSLEATGRGSPLHF
TRBJ1-2	-	TRBV5-1	TRBD1	14	TGCGCCAGCAGCGACGGGACAGGCCTCTATGGCTACACCTTC	CASSDGTGLYGYTF
TRBJ1-1	-	TRBV4-1	TRBD1	13	TGCGCCAGCAGCCACGTACAGGGGATTGAAGCTTTCTTT	CASSHVQGIEAFF
TRBJ2-7	-	TRBV9	TRBD2	16	TGTGCCAGCAGCGTAGCTCGCCTAGCGGGAGCGTACGAGCAGTACTTC	CASSVARLAGAYEQYF
TRBJ2-3	-	TRBV2	TRBD2	15	TGTGCCAGCAGTCTACTAGCGGGAGGATCAGATACGCAGTATTTT	CASSLLAGGSDTQYF
TRBJ2-3	-	TRBV11-3	-	13	TGTGCCAGCAGCTTCCAGAACGCAGATACGCAGTATTTT	CASSFQNADTQYF
TRBJ2-2	-	TRBV18	-	15	TGTGCCAGCTCACGGAGCGCACTCGACACCGGGGAGCTGTTTTTT	CASSRSALDTGELFF
TRBJ2-7	-	TRBV2	TRBD2	14	TGTGCCAGCAGTGAAGAGGGACTAGCGGGAGTAGGGTACTTC	CASSEEGLAGVGYF
TRBJ2-5	-	TRBV19	-	14	TGTGCCAGTAGTACCCAACAGGGATCGGAGACCCAGTACTTC	CASSTQQGSETQYF